This T cell receptor beta chain was identified during a study of early T cells in non-severe SARS-CoV-2 infection. Study at large: Whole-blood bulk RNA, unsorted, was sequenced, and chains were unpaired. The study, taken as a whole, reports: Anti-spike CD8 responses were favored in VDJdb matching, and private and CD4 specificities were missed.

This clonotype occurred many times. What it binds is not known. Germline V gene lookup returns CDR1 SGHAT and CDR2 FQNNGV. The CDR3 spans 18 residues. Trimming took 2 bases from V and 4 from J, leaving 21 bases between them. Separate cDNA molecules each had unique molecular identifiers attached to them. TCRdb independently ran MiXCR on the 5' RACE reads; one entry per CDR3 protein. Counted here are roughly 100,000 distinct CDR3 sequences, roughly 13% occurring once; the ten biggest clones make up 6.2%. This clonotype was obtained from an adult who was a healthcare worker with PCR-confirmed SARS-CoV-2 infection or an uninfected control (not recorded which). Material for sequencing was whole blood. The chain is built from TRBV11-2 and TRBJ2-1; possibly TRBD1 or TRBD2 for D (5 bases each). The CDR3 is CASSLRDARGMSYNEQFF. CDR3 DNA sequence: TGTGCCAGCAGCTTAAGGGACGCTCGAGGGATGTCTTACAATGAGCAGTTCTTC.